The present T cell receptor (beta chain) was sequenced within a study of cytomegalovirus exposure and HLA in healthy donors. Study conclusions and caveats: An Asian-associated ancestry cluster reportedly showed fewer N-insertions than the approximately 700-donor mean in a later analysis. Across donors, sequencing depth was assumed by presence/absence analyses to be roughly uniform. The authors enumerated around 150 TCR beta chains as linked to cytomegalovirus.

Points on this clone: The target antigen is unknown.

13 Jbeta primers and 60 Vbeta primers were used for the PCR. Clones were read by immunoSEQ multiplex PCR, and TCRdb kept only the in-frame ones, dropping some. The sample gives about 160,000 clones, around 84% of which show up once; more than 2% is in the top ten. Trimming removed 0 bases from V and 0 bases from J, with 8 bases in between. This CDR3 has 16 residues. The germline CDR1 and CDR2 sequences are LGHNA and YSLEER. The sample comprised PBMCs. The rearrangement uses TRBV4-3 and TRBJ1-4; D is undetermined. The TCR originated in a man younger than 35 in good health and CMV-seropositive. CDR3 loop: CASSQDRSATNEKLFF. The CDR3 bases are TGCGCCAGCAGCCAAGATCGTAGTGCAACTAATGAAAAACTGTTTTTT.